The next 30 T cell receptor beta chains were all read from a single sample in a study of blood T cell repertoires in COVID-19. Here immunoSEQ multiplex PCR was the method, and the copy in TCRdb shows in-frame clones only, minus some. The sample has around 24,000 clones, roughly nine tenths seen once. Sample: peripheral blood. The receptors here all came from a human donor in a cohort sampled during active COVID-19.

The V and J genes are TRBV7-2 and TRBJ2-7, with D possibly matching TRBD2 (6 bases). Looked up from germline, CDR1 is SGHTA and CDR2 is FQGNSA. CDR3 length: 16 residues. The germline V and J ends were trimmed by 6 bases and 3 bases, with 21 bases remaining between them. The CDR3 nucleotides read TGTGCCAGCAGTCCTGCGGGGACGAGGGCTGGCTACGAGCAGTACTTC. This codes for CASSPAGTRAGYEQYF. Together with reference TRBV7-2 and TRBJ2-7, the CDR3 gives the full variable domain: GAGVSQSPSNKVTEKGKDVELRCDPISGHTALYWYRQSLGQGLEFLIYFQGNSAPDKSGLPSDRFSAERTGGSVSTLTIQRTQQEDSAVYLCASSPAGTRAGYEQYFGPGTRLTVT.

The gene calls are TRBV5-1 and TRBJ2-2; D gene ambiguous. The CDR3 spans 15 residues. The germline gives CDR1 SGHRS, CDR2 YFSETQ. Deletions cut 2 bases from V and 0 bases from J, with 8 bases between. CDR3 loop: CASSLGLANTGELFF. CDR3 in DNA: TGCGCCAGCAGCTTAGGTCTAGCGAACACCGGGGAGCTGTTTTTT.

The V call is TRBV5-1, the J call TRBJ1-1; 7 positions agree with TRBD1. The CDR3 sequence is 16 residues long. In germline, CDR1 is SGHRS, CDR2 YFSETQ. V lost 3 bases, J lost 0 bases, and 8 bases stayed unmatched. The CDR3 DNA reads TGCGCCAGCAGCTCAAGACAGGGAAGACTGAACACTGAAGCTTTCTTT. This sequence encodes CASSSRQGRLNTEAFF.

The chain combines TRBV28 with TRBJ2-2; 7 nucleotides align to TRBD2. From germline, CDR1 is MDHEN and CDR2 SYDVKM. CDR3 size: 16 residues. V was clipped by 7 bases and J by 0 bases; unmatched bases: 8. The CDR3 region has the DNA TGTGCCAGCACACCCCAGGGAGGGGCGAACACCGGGGAGCTGTTTTTT. Protein sequence: CASTPQGGANTGELFF. Variable domain in full (rest from reference TRBV28 and TRBJ2-2): DVKVTQSSRYLVKRTGEKVFLECVQDMDHENMFWYRQDPGLGLRLIYFSYDVKMKEKGDIPEGYSVSREKKERFSLILESASTNQTSMYLCASTPQGGANTGELFFGEGSRLTVL.

The chain employs TRBV9 and TRBJ2-1; 8 bases match TRBD2. Germline values: CDR1 SGDLS, CDR2 YYNGEE. The CDR3 loop spans 15 amino acids. V trimming: 3 bases; J trimming: 9 bases; junction bases outside the gene matches: 11. The CDR3: CASSAPGTRNPEQFF. As DNA, the CDR3 is TGTGCCAGCAGCGCTCCCGGGACTAGAAACCCTGAGCAGTTCTTC.

This sequence joins TRBV2 and TRBJ2-4, with TRBD1 matching over 8 bases. Germline-derived CDR1 and CDR2 are SNHLY and FYNNEI. The CDR3 sequence is 13 residues long. The CDR3 here is CGTGSIAKNIQYF. CDR3 sequence (DNA): TGTGGGACAGGGAGTATAGCCAAAAACATTCAGTACTTC.

This chain links TRBV2 with TRBJ2-2; 11 bases agree with TRBD2. Germline V gives CDR1 SNHLY, CDR2 FYNNEI. This CDR3 has 17 amino acids. The V gene end was trimmed by 9 bases and the J gene end by 1 base; junction bases not matched to a gene: 10. CDR3: CASKTHTSGGNTGELFF. CDR3 sequence (DNA): TGTGCCAGTAAGACGCACACTAGCGGGGGGAACACCGGGGAGCTGTTTTTT.

The chain uses TRBV12-3 or TRBV12-4 and TRBJ1-4; D possibly corresponds to TRBD1 (6 bases). CDR3 length: 12 amino acids. V was clipped by 4 bases and J by 8 bases, with 8 bases between them. The CDR3 DNA reads TGTGCCAGCAGTTCGACAGGAGAAAAACTGTTTTTT. This gives the protein CASSSTGEKLFF.

This sequence joins TRBV2 and TRBJ2-3; 11 bases are a match to TRBD2. CDR1 and CDR2 (germline): SNHLY, FYNNEI. Trimming took 6 bases from V and 3 from J; bases not matched to a gene: 2. The CDR3 is 14 residues long. The DNA of the CDR3 is TGTGCCAGCAGAATAGCGGGAGGGACAGATACGCAGTATTTT. This translates into CASRIAGGTDTQYF.

This sequence joins TRBV5-8 and TRBJ2-6, with 7 bases aligning to TRBD1. CDR1 and CDR2 from the germline V gene are SGHTS and YDEGEE. Losses at the gene ends were 10 bases for V and 9 bases for J; bases not matched to a gene: 10. The CDR3 extends over 13 amino acids. The CDR3 sequence is CAPTTGAINVLTF. For the CDR3, the DNA is TGTGCCCCGACCACAGGGGCCATCAACGTCCTGACTTTC. The entire variable domain, with the rest obtained from reference TRBV5-8 and TRBJ2-6, is as follows: EAGVTQSPTHLIKTRGQQATLRCSPISGHTSVYWYQQALGLGLQFLLWYDEGEERNRGNFPPRFSGRQFPNYSSELNVNALELEDSALYLCAPTTGAINVLTFGAGSRLTVL.

This chain uses TRBV6-2 or TRBV6-3 with TRBJ2-3; weak D call: TRBD1 (6 bases). The V gene lost 4 bases and the J gene lost 5 bases, with 13 bases spanning the gap. This CDR3 region has 14 residues. Looked up from germline, CDR1 is MNHEY and CDR2 is SVGEGT. The CDR3 DNA follows: TGTGCCAGCAGTTCCTGGACAGTGGGAGATACGCAGTATTTT. This encodes CASSSWTVGDTQYF.

The rearrangement uses TRBV9 and TRBJ2-1, with 9 bases fitting TRBD1. The CDR3 loop spans 16 amino acids. J lost 2 bases, V lost 0 bases, and 3 bases had no gene match. Germline values: CDR1 SGDLS, CDR2 YYNGEE. This chain's CDR3 is CASSVAGTGPYNEQFF. CDR3 nucleotide sequence: TGTGCCAGCAGCGTAGCCGGGACAGGGCCCTACAATGAGCAGTTCTTC.

The chain couples TRBV5-1 to TRBJ1-1; 7 nucleotides agree with TRBD1. Germline assignment: CDR1 SGHRS and CDR2 YFSETQ. The V and J ends lost 5 bases and 1 base, in that order; junction bases with no gene match: 8. This CDR3 has 15 amino acids. The CDR3: CASRGTGAKNTEAFF. CDR3 bases: TGCGCCAGCAGGGGAACAGGGGCGAAGAACACTGAAGCTTTCTTT. Based on the CDR3 plus reference TRBV5-1 and TRBJ1-1, the full variable domain is KAGVTQTPRYLIKTRGQQVTLSCSPISGHRSVSWYQQTPGQGLQFLFEYFSETQRNKGNFPGRFSGRQFSNSRSEMNVSTLELGDSALYLCASRGTGAKNTEAFFGQGTRLTVV.

The chain couples TRBV12-3 or TRBV12-4 to TRBJ1-3, with 7 bases identical to TRBD1. The CDR3 runs to 12 residues. The trim removed 11 bases at V and 2 bases at J, leaving 3 bases unmatched. CDR3 protein: CASDRAGNTIYF. CDR3 nucleotides: TGTGCCTCCGACAGGGCTGGAAACACCATATATTTT.

The genes are TRBV3-1 (or the pseudogene TRBV3-2) and TRBJ1-1, with D unresolved. V dropped 4 bases and J dropped 4 bases, with 13 bases sitting between them. Germline loops: CDR1 LGHDT, CDR2 YNNKEL (reference sequence). This CDR3 is 14 amino acids long. The CDR3 sequence: CASSPTVARTEAFF. As DNA, the CDR3 is TGTGCCAGCAGCCCCACGGTTGCGCGCACTGAAGCTTTCTTT.

This clone was seen just once. The V and J genes are TRBV9 and TRBJ2-1; 7 bases agree with TRBD1. V lost 4 bases to trimming and J lost 5 bases; unmatched junction nucleotides: 12. The CDR3 is 16 residues long. Germline CDR1 reads SGDLS; CDR2 reads YYNGEE. CDR3 region: CASSYSLRDRNNEQFF. DNA for the CDR3: TGTGCCAGCAGCTACTCTCTCCGGGACAGAAACAATGAGCAGTTCTTC.

The rearrangement joins TRBV7-2 to TRBJ2-7; 14 bases line up with TRBD2. Unmatched junction bases numbered 5, after V lost 1 base and J lost 6 bases. This CDR3 has 16 amino acids. Germline V CDR1 and CDR2: SGHTA, FQGNSA. The CDR3 DNA is TGTGCCAGCAGCTTAGTGTCGACTAGCGGGGGGGTCGAGCAGTACTTC. Protein: CASSLVSTSGGVEQYF.

This chain uses TRBV18 with TRBJ1-1; a weak D match, TRBD1 (6 bases). CDR1 and CDR2 from the germline V gene are KGHSH and LQKENI. V lost 2 bases to trimming and J lost 3 bases, with 7 bases between them. This CDR3 comprises 13 residues. CDR3 bases: TGTGCCAGCTCACCAAACAGGGACACTGAAGCTTTCTTT. Its protein product is CASSPNRDTEAFF.

This clone was observed once. The chain carries TRBV5-1 and TRBJ2-1, with 8 bases identical to TRBD1. Losses at the gene ends were 0 bases for V and 8 bases for J; bases not matched to a gene: 4. The CDR3 runs to 14 residues. In germline, CDR1 is SGHRS, CDR2 YFSETQ. The CDR3 is CASSLGQGLHEQFF. The DNA of the CDR3 is TGCGCCAGCAGCTTGGGACAGGGGCTCCATGAGCAGTTCTTC.

This rearrangement joins TRBV15 to TRBJ2-7, with TRBD2 matching 11 bases. CDR3 length: 15 residues. V lost 9 bases and J lost 5; bases outside the gene matches: 12. Looked up from germline, CDR1 is LNHNV and CDR2 is YYDKDF (reference sequence). This chain's CDR3 is CATIRLAGLRNEQYF. In DNA form, the CDR3 reads TGTGCCACTATAAGACTAGCGGGACTTCGTAACGAGCAGTACTTC.

This chain joins TRBV6-6 and TRBJ2-7; D unresolved. Germline V CDR1 and CDR2: MNHNY, SVGAGI (reference sequence). The CDR3 is made up of 13 amino acids. V lost 7 bases and J 3 bases, leaving 13 bases between the germline ends. The DNA of the CDR3 is TGTGCCAGCACCCGTCCAGGAAACTACGAGCAGTACTTC. Protein sequence: CASTRPGNYEQYF.

This rearrangement joins TRBV19 to TRBJ2-7, with D possibly TRBD2 on 6 matching bases. Germline V gene lookup returns CDR1 LNHDA and CDR2 SQIVND (reference sequence). The V end lost 8 bases, the J end lost 6 bases, and 11 bases lay between the germline ends. CDR3 size: 11 residues. In DNA, the CDR3 is TGTGCCAGTGGGGGGTTCGGCGAGCAGTACTTC. The encoded protein is CASGGFGEQYF.

The chain joins TRBV3-1 (or the pseudogene TRBV3-2) to TRBJ1-6, with TRBD1 identical over 7 bases. V shed 0 bases and J 9 bases; nucleotides not matched to a gene: 5. The CDR3 extends over 15 amino acids. Germline values: CDR1 LGHDT, CDR2 YNNKEL (reference sequence). The CDR3 sequence is CASSQEGQQFSPLHF. The CDR3, as DNA: TGTGCCAGCAGCCAAGAGGGACAGCAGTTTTCACCCCTCCACTTT.

The V gene is TRBV3-1 (or the pseudogene TRBV3-2), the J gene TRBJ1-6; a weak D match, TRBD1 (5 bases). CDR3 length: 14 residues. Germline V gene sequence: CDR1 LGHDT, CDR2 YNNKEL (reference sequence). The ends were cut back, 4 bases at V and 8 bases at J, with 12 bases in the middle. This CDR3 reads CASSLGGGDSPLHF. The CDR3 bases are TGTGCCAGCAGCCTCGGCGGGGGAGATTCACCCCTCCACTTT.

CDR3 coding DNA: TGCAGCGTTGGGACAGGGGTTGCCGGGGAGCTGTTTTTT. It translates to CSVGTGVAGELFF. The gene calls are TRBV29-1 and TRBJ2-2; 9 positions match TRBD1. After removal of 4 bases from V and 6 bases from J, the junction contained 3 bases not matched to a gene. From germline, CDR1 is SQVTM and CDR2 ANQGSEA. The CDR3 loop spans 13 amino acids.

This clone was detected only once. This chain connects TRBV29-1 to TRBJ1-5; 10 nucleotides align to TRBD1. The ends lost 5 bases at V and 7 bases at J; junction bases unmatched: 2. This CDR3 comprises 12 residues. Germline V gene lookup returns CDR1 SQVTM and CDR2 ANQGSEA. CDR3 coding DNA: TGCAGCGTTCGGACAGGGGGGCAGCCCCAGCATTTT. Its translation is CSVRTGGQPQHF.

In this sample, this clone turned up a few times. The rearrangement links TRBV7-9 to TRBJ2-7; 10 positions match TRBD2. There are 13 residues in the CDR3. Trimming took 8 bases from V and 2 from J; bases not matched to a gene: 3. Germline V gene sequence: CDR1 SEHNR, CDR2 FQNEAQ (reference sequence). CDR3: CASRTSGTYEQYF. CDR3 nucleotides: TGTGCCAGCCGGACTAGCGGCACCTACGAGCAGTACTTC.

This clone turned up a few times. V is TRBV4-1 and J is TRBJ2-7, with TRBD1 as a possible D gene (5 bases). The V gene lost 0 bases and the J gene lost 2 bases, with 11 bases spanning the gap. Germline CDR1 MGHRA, CDR2 YSYEKL. The CDR3 extends over 15 amino acids. In DNA, the CDR3 is TGCGCCAGCAGCCAAGATTCAGGGCCTCCCTACGAGCAGTACTTC. It encodes CASSQDSGPPYEQYF.

The chain carries TRBV5-8 and TRBJ2-1; D perhaps matches TRBD1 (8 bases). Trimming took 3 bases from V and 7 from J, leaving 17 bases between them. Germline-derived CDR1 and CDR2 are SGHTS and YDEGEE. The CDR3 is made up of 15 amino acids. In nucleotides, the CDR3 is TGTGCCAGCAGCTCGTACAGGGGGGGTACGAATGAGCAGTTCTTC. Translation gives CASSSYRGGTNEQFF.

This chain links TRBV4-2 with TRBJ2-1; 9 bases align to TRBD2. The CDR3 spans 15 residues. CDR1 and CDR2 from the germline V gene are LGHNA and YNFKEQ. Unmatched junction bases numbered 9, after V lost 6 bases and J lost 6 bases. The CDR3 here is CASSSSGVEGNEQFF. CDR3 nucleotides: TGTGCCAGCAGTTCTAGCGGGGTCGAGGGCAATGAGCAGTTCTTC.